This T cell receptor (beta chain) was retrieved from a study of T cell changes during pregnancy in multiple sclerosis. The germline V gene encodes CDR1 MNHNY and CDR2 SVGAGI (reference sequence). The length of the CDR3 is 14 residues. The germline V and J ends were trimmed by 5 bases and 5 bases, with 16 bases remaining between them. Sequencing used immunoSEQ multiplex PCR; TCRdb keeps in-frame clones, though not all of them. The table shows roughly 59,000 clones, with 80% to 95% occurring only once. The sample consisted of CD4+ T cells from peripheral blood mononuclear cells, taken before pregnancy. The clonotype comes from a female donor with multiple sclerosis, enrolled in a pregnancy study. V and J are TRBV6-6 and TRBJ2-7; a possible D gene is TRBD2 (5 bases). CDR3 amino acids: CASSPRTDGHEQYF. In DNA, the CDR3 is TGTGCCAGCAGTCCGAGGACTGACGGACACGAGCAGTACTTC.